This is a list of T cell receptor beta chains from one sample in a study of T cell responses to AZD1222 COVID-19 vaccine. TCRdb's table, derived via immunoSEQ multiplex PCR, lists solely in-frame clones and lacks some. Of some 120,000 clones detected, around 84% appear once; the ten largest clones hold about 28%. The sequencing used peripheral blood, collected 28 days after the second AZD1222 dose. The receptor set was obtained from an adult who received the AZD1222 COVID-19 vaccine. The CDR3 runs from the conserved cysteine through the conserved F or W. D genes are given only for firm matches. Clone size is shown for a subset of rows, as once, few, many or a class of expanded clone.

d_call,v_call,clone_size,j_call,cdr3_nt,cdr3_aa
TRBD1,TRBV23-1,NA,TRBJ1-2,TGCGCCAGCAGTCAACCCGGGACAGGCGACTATGGCTACACCTTC,CASSQPGTGDYGYTF
NA,TRBV3-1/TRBV3-2,NA,TRBJ1-6,TGTGCCAGCAGCCCGAATCACCGTAATTCACCCCTCCACTTT,CASSPNHRNSPLHF
NA,TRBV5-1,NA,TRBJ1-1,TGCGCCAGCAGCTTGGTGACATCCCGCGTAGGCACTGAAGCTTTCTTT,CASSLVTSRVGTEAFF
NA,TRBV5-1,NA,TRBJ1-3,TGCGCCAGCAGCTTGGAACCGGGAAGGACCATATATTTT,CASSLEPGRTIYF
NA,TRBV29-1,NA,TRBJ2-3,TGCAGCGTTGTCGAGTATAGGGGGGGCCAAGATACGCAGTATTTT,CSVVEYRGGQDTQYF
NA,TRBV28,NA,TRBJ1-5,TGTGCCAGCACCACCATCGCGATCGGAAGGAATTATAGCAATCAGCCCCAGCATTTT,CASTTIAIGRNYSNQPQHF
NA,TRBV27,NA,TRBJ2-1,TGTGCCAGCAGTGCCCCCGGGACAAGATACAATGAGCAGTTCTTC,CASSAPGTRYNEQFF
TRBD2,TRBV7-2,NA,TRBJ2-5,TGTGCCAGCAGCCCAAGGATGAGATCCGGGGGGGAGACCCAGTACTTC,CASSPRMRSGGETQYF
NA,TRBV7-9,NA,TRBJ2-6,TGTGCCAGCAGCTTACTCAGGGGCGGCTCTGGGGCCAACGTCCTGACTTTC,CASSLLRGGSGANVLTF
NA,TRBV19,NA,TRBJ2-3,TGTGCCAGTAGTATAAGTATTCTAGACGGCAGTACAGATACGCAGTATTTT,CASSISILDGSTDTQYF
TRBD1,TRBV27,few,TRBJ1-5,TGTGCCAGCAGCCGGACAGGGGTTAATCAGCCCCAGCATTTT,CASSRTGVNQPQHF
TRBD1,TRBV19,NA,TRBJ1-5,TGTGCCAGTAGGACCGGGACAGGGGAAATTTACAGGCAGCCCCAGCATTTT,CASRTGTGEIYRQPQHF
NA,TRBV7-2,NA,TRBJ1-3,TGTGCCAGCAGCTTAAGGGTCGGAAACACCATATATTTT,CASSLRVGNTIYF
NA,TRBV5-1,NA,TRBJ1-6,TGCGCCAGCAGCTTGGGACAGAACTTTAATTCACCCCTCCACTTT,CASSLGQNFNSPLHF
TRBD2,TRBV7-8,NA,TRBJ2-3,TGTGCCAGCAGCCGAGCGGGACCCAGCACAGATACGCAGTATTTT,CASSRAGPSTDTQYF
NA,TRBV28,NA,TRBJ1-1,TGTGCCAGCATTCCCGTTCGGGTCGGGTCCACTGAAGCTTTCTTT,CASIPVRVGSTEAFF
TRBD1,TRBV3-1/TRBV3-2,NA,TRBJ1-2,TGTGCCAGCAGCCACCACAGGGGCGCCTCCTTCTATGGCTACACCTTC,CASSHHRGASFYGYTF
TRBD1,TRBV19,NA,TRBJ1-3,TGTGCCAGTAGAGTCGGGACAGGGAAAGGAAACACCATATATTTT,CASRVGTGKGNTIYF
TRBD1,TRBV4-3,NA,TRBJ1-2,TGCGCCAGCAGCCCCTTAGGACAGGGAGAGGGGATCACCTTC,CASSPLGQGEGITF
NA,TRBV3-1/TRBV3-2,once,TRBJ1-1,TGTGCCAGCAGACACGGGGATACTGAAGCTTTCTTT,CASRHGDTEAFF
NA,TRBV7-9,NA,TRBJ1-5,TGTGCCAGCTCTGGTAATAGCAATCAGCCCCAGCATTTT,CASSGNSNQPQHF
NA,TRBV19,NA,TRBJ2-1,TGTGCCAGTAAGGGTGGACAACCAGAAGTTGGTGAGCAGTTCTTC,CASKGGQPEVGEQFF
NA,TRBV10-3,NA,TRBJ1-1,TGTGCCATCAGTGAGTTCGGCCCGACGAACACTGAAGCTTTCTTT,CAISEFGPTNTEAFF
NA,TRBV29-1,NA,TRBJ1-1,TGCAGTGCCCCCCCAGGGAAAGAAGGGGCCACTGAAGCTTTCTTT,CSAPPGKEGATEAFF
TRBD2,TRBV6-2/TRBV6-3,NA,TRBJ2-7,TGTGCCAGCAGTTATCCCCGGGGGCGGGGGGTCTACTACGAGCAGTACTTC,CASSYPRGRGVYYEQYF
NA,TRBV6-5,NA,TRBJ1-2,TGTGCCAGCAGATTTACCCCCTTGGGGGCTGAGGGCTACACCTTC,CASRFTPLGAEGYTF
NA,TRBV6-6,NA,TRBJ2-7,TGTGCCAGCAGTCCGACGACTGACTCCTACGAGCAGTACTTC,CASSPTTDSYEQYF
TRBD1,TRBV5-1,NA,TRBJ2-1,TGCGCCAGCAGCTTGGCCGGTCGCCAGGGGGCAGGTGAGCAGTTCTTC,CASSLAGRQGAGEQFF
NA,TRBV13,NA,TRBJ2-3,TGTGCCAGCAACGGGGGTAGGGGAGATACGCAGTATTTT,CASNGGRGDTQYF
NA,TRBV15,NA,TRBJ1-5,TGTGCCACCAGCATACTTAATCAGCCCCAGCATTTT,CATSILNQPQHF
NA,TRBV5-4,NA,TRBJ1-1,TGTGCCAGCAGTAGGGACCGACTGTCCGACACTGAAGCTTTCTTT,CASSRDRLSDTEAFF
NA,TRBV7-3,NA,TRBJ1-2,TGTGCCAGCAGGGGGCCGGGGCCCTTCTTTCAGGGCTACACCTTC,CASRGPGPFFQGYTF
TRBD1,TRBV19,NA,TRBJ1-1,TGTGCCAGTAGTTCCACGGACAGGGCCAAAACTGAAGCTTTCTTT,CASSSTDRAKTEAFF
NA,TRBV6-4,NA,TRBJ1-2,TGTGCCAGCAGGGAGGGACCATTCGGGGGCTATGGCTACACCTTC,CASREGPFGGYGYTF
TRBD1,TRBV3-1/TRBV3-2,NA,TRBJ2-2,TGTGCCAGCAGCTTCCGGACAGGGGCGAACACCGGGGAGCTGTTTTTT,CASSFRTGANTGELFF
NA,TRBV4-1,few,TRBJ1-1,TGCGCCGGACTTACGACAGGACTAAGATCTACCGTGCGAACTTTCTTT,CAGLTTGLRSTVRTFF
NA,TRBV3-1/TRBV3-2,NA,TRBJ2-7,TGTGCCAGCAGCCCGCCCGGCAGGGAGTACGAGCAGTACTTC,CASSPPGREYEQYF
TRBD1,TRBV7-9,NA,TRBJ1-1,TGTGCCAGCAGCCTAGGACAGGGGAATACTGAAGCTTTCTTT,CASSLGQGNTEAFF
NA,TRBV12-5,NA,TRBJ1-6,TGTGCTAGTGGTCTAGAGGGGGACTCACCCCTCCACTTT,CASGLEGDSPLHF
NA,TRBV4-1,NA,TRBJ1-1,TGCGCCAGCAGCCAATATGAGGGGGGAAACACTGAAGCTTTCTTT,CASSQYEGGNTEAFF
NA,TRBV7-2,NA,TRBJ2-3,TGTGCCAGCAGGCCCCCCACACGCACAGATACGCAGTATTTT,CASRPPTRTDTQYF
TRBD1,TRBV7-8,NA,TRBJ1-2,TGTGCCAGCAGCCCCAGAGACAGGGGTCTTAACTATGGCTACACCTTC,CASSPRDRGLNYGYTF
TRBD1,TRBV5-1,NA,TRBJ1-1,TGCGCCAGCAGCTTGGATGGGACAGTGAACACTGAAGCTTTCTTT,CASSLDGTVNTEAFF
TRBD1,TRBV5-6,NA,TRBJ1-6,TGTGCCAGCACCCGTCTGGACAGGTTCAGCTCCTATAATTCACCCCTCCACTTT,CASTRLDRFSSYNSPLHF
NA,TRBV7-9,NA,TRBJ2-2,TGTGCCAGCAGCCCCGGGACACTAAACACCGGGGAGCTGTTTTTT,CASSPGTLNTGELFF
TRBD1,TRBV28,NA,TRBJ1-6,TGTGCCAGCAGTTTAAGGGACAGCCTAATTAATTCACCCCTCCACTTT,CASSLRDSLINSPLHF
TRBD1,TRBV5-6,NA,TRBJ1-2,TGTGCCAGCCTCCCATTGGGGACAGGGATCATAAACTATGGCTACACCTTC,CASLPLGTGIINYGYTF